The 19 T cell receptor beta chains reported below all come from one sample, sequenced in a study of radiation and T cells in renal cell carcinoma. Specified time point: blood 4 weeks post-SBRT, at nephrectomy. This sample's treatment: 15 Gy SBRT to primary tumor, nephrectomy 4 weeks later. Produced via immunoSEQ multiplex PCR; TCRdb's table is partial and in-frame only. The table has around 95,000 clones, 65% to 90% seen once. Sequencing used blood, obtained from a patient whose treatment included radiotherapy and nephrectomy. These receptor sequences come from a man in his fifties or sixties with renal cell carcinoma.

This clone was seen only once. This rearrangement joins TRBV5-1 to TRBJ2-1; 7 bases map to TRBD2. Germline values: CDR1 SGHRS, CDR2 YFSETQ. The J segment lost 5 bases and the V segment lost 1 base, leaving 9 bases of the junction unmatched. This CDR3 region has 16 residues. The CDR3 region is CASSLIPREVNNEQFF. The CDR3 DNA follows: TGCGCCAGCAGCTTGATCCCCCGGGAGGTTAACAATGAGCAGTTCTTC.

The chain employs TRBV20-1 and TRBJ2-3; D not resolved. CDR1 and CDR2 from the germline V gene are DFQATT and SNEGSKA (reference sequence). The CDR3 consists of 10 residues. Between the trimmed V and J ends, which lost 5 bases and 5 bases, there was a span of 5 bases. This chain's CDR3 is CSARRDTQYF. In nucleotides, the CDR3 is TGCAGTGCTCGGAGAGATACGCAGTATTTT.

The chain has TRBV28 and TRBJ1-4; D possibly corresponds to TRBD1 (5 bases). Germline V gene data show CDR1 as MDHEN and CDR2 as SYDVKM. This CDR3 spans 13 amino acids. The V and J ends lost 3 bases and 4 bases respectively, with 6 bases between them. The CDR3, as DNA: TGTGCCAGCAGTTTTGACAGTAATGAAAAACTGTTTTTT. Translating it yields CASSFDSNEKLFF.

This chain joins TRBV6-5 and TRBJ2-2, with 7 nucleotides matching TRBD1. Germline CDR1 reads MNHEY; CDR2 reads SVGAGI. The CDR3 has 13 amino acids. Germline trimming cut 5 bases from V and 7 bases from J; bases unmatched to any gene: 4. CDR3 sequence reads: CASSDRVGGELFF. As DNA, the CDR3 is TGTGCCAGCAGTGACAGGGTCGGCGGGGAGCTGTTTTTT.

This sequence joins TRBV28 and TRBJ1-2; 8 positions match TRBD1. Germline V lookup: CDR1 MDHEN, CDR2 SYDVKM. The CDR3 runs to 14 residues. V was pared by 2 bases and J by 10 bases, with 9 bases of the junction left unmatched. CDR3 protein: CASSLQGAAEFYTF. As DNA, the CDR3 is TGTGCCAGCAGTTTACAGGGGGCAGCAGAATTCTACACCTTC.

The chain employs TRBV28 and TRBJ1-3, with 9 bases fitting TRBD1. Germline V gene lookup returns CDR1 MDHEN and CDR2 SYDVKM. The CDR3 sequence is 13 residues long. V shed 8 bases, J shed 3 bases, and the junction held 2 bases outside the gene matches. The CDR3 region has the DNA TGTGCCAGCTACAGGGGGCTTGGAAACACCATATATTTT. Translation gives CASYRGLGNTIYF.

This chain uses TRBV5-1 with TRBJ1-1; 7 bases match TRBD1. CDR1 is SGHRS and CDR2 is YFSETQ in the germline V gene. CDR3 length: 14 amino acids. The trim removed 2 bases at V and 1 base at J, leaving 2 bases unmatched. The CDR3 reads CASSLQGWNTEAFF. Here the CDR3 DNA reads TGCGCCAGCAGCTTACAGGGGTGGAACACTGAAGCTTTCTTT.

The gene calls are TRBV13 and TRBJ2-7; 14 bases agree with TRBD2. CDR1 is PRHDT and CDR2 is FYEKMQ in the germline V gene (reference sequence). The V gene end was trimmed by 4 bases and the J gene end by 4 bases; junction bases not matched to a gene: 6. The CDR3 is 16 residues long. The CDR3 protein is CASSSMTSGRVYEQYF. The CDR3 DNA follows: TGTGCCAGCAGCTCGATGACTAGCGGGAGGGTGTACGAGCAGTACTTC.

The gene calls are TRBV15 and TRBJ2-7; 10 nucleotides align to TRBD2. Germline-derived CDR1 and CDR2 are LNHNV and YYDKDF (reference sequence). V lost 1 base, J lost 4 bases, and 13 bases stayed unmatched. The CDR3 loop spans 18 amino acids. The CDR3, as DNA: TGTGCCACCAGCAGAGCCTTCTTAGCGGGAGGTACGAGTTACGAGCAGTACTTC. This codes for CATSRAFLAGGTSYEQYF.

The gene calls are TRBV28 and TRBJ1-5; 10 nucleotides align to TRBD1. V gave up 5 bases and J gave up 1 base; unmatched junction bases: 11. Germline values: CDR1 MDHEN, CDR2 SYDVKM. The CDR3 is 18 amino acids. CDR3 region: CASSPEGQGLRSNQPQHF. The CDR3 nucleotides read TGTGCCAGCAGTCCCGAGGGACAGGGGCTTAGGAGCAATCAGCCCCAGCATTTT.

The chain is built from TRBV14 and TRBJ2-7, with D possibly TRBD2 on 6 matching bases. Germline V gene sequence: CDR1 SGHDN, CDR2 FVKESK. CDR3 length: 15 residues. The V end lost 0 bases, the J end lost 1 base, and 10 bases lay between the germline ends. CDR3 DNA: TGTGCCAGCAGCCAAGAGGAACTAGCTTCCTACGAGCAGTACTTC. This translates into CASSQEELASYEQYF.

V and J are TRBV7-8 and TRBJ2-7; D not resolved. From germline, CDR1 is SGHVS and CDR2 FQNEAQ. The CDR3 covers 11 residues. Trimming pared 2 bases from V and 2 bases from J, leaving 1 base between. The CDR3 loop is CASSLTYEQYF. CDR3 bases: TGTGCCAGCAGCTTAACCTACGAGCAGTACTTC. Full variable domain (outside the CDR3, taken from reference TRBV7-8 and TRBJ2-7): GAGVSQSPRYKVAKRGQDVALRCDPISGHVSLFWYQQALGQGPEFLTYFQNEAQLDKSGLPSDRFFAERPEGSVSTLKIQRTQQEDSAVYLCASSLTYEQYFGPGTRLTVT.

The CDR3 coding sequence is TGCACCAGCAGCTCGGGGAGTTGGAATACGCAGTATTTT. Residues: CTSSSGSWNTQYF. V usage is TRBV1 and J usage is TRBJ2-3; TRBD2 reflects the table's D call only, with no check against the DNA. TRBV1 is an annotated pseudogene. The CDR3 contains 13 residues.

The genes are TRBV7-2 and TRBJ2-2; the match to TRBD2 covers 7 bases. Germline lookup yields CDR1 SGHTA and CDR2 FQGNSA. The CDR3 runs 18 residues. V was pared by 1 base and J by 0 bases, with 8 bases of the junction left unmatched. In DNA, the CDR3 is TGTGCCAGCAGCTTAGTTCCGGGAGGCGCCGCGAACACCGGGGAGCTGTTTTTT. Translation gives CASSLVPGGAANTGELFF.

This chain connects TRBV27 to TRBJ1-5; no clear D gene. This CDR3 comprises 14 residues. The V gene lost 5 bases and the J gene lost 4 bases, with 12 bases spanning the gap. From germline, CDR1 is MNHEY and CDR2 SMNVEV (reference sequence). The CDR3 reads CASSVTGPNQPQHF. In DNA form, the CDR3 reads TGTGCCAGCAGTGTCACCGGGCCAAATCAGCCCCAGCATTTT.

This sequence joins TRBV28 and TRBJ1-1; D is perhaps TRBD1 (6 bases). This CDR3 has 15 amino acids. The ends were cut back, 3 bases at V and 0 bases at J, with 11 bases in the middle. CDR1 is MDHEN, CDR2 SYDVKM, per germline. The CDR3 DNA reads TGTGCCAGCAGTTTTCTGACAGGCATGAACACTGAAGCTTTCTTT. Its protein product is CASSFLTGMNTEAFF. Full variable domain (remainder filled in from reference TRBV28 and TRBJ1-1): DVKVTQSSRYLVKRTGEKVFLECVQDMDHENMFWYRQDPGLGLRLIYFSYDVKMKEKGDIPEGYSVSREKKERFSLILESASTNQTSMYLCASSFLTGMNTEAFFGQGTRLTVV.

The chain couples TRBV29-1 to TRBJ2-2, with D perhaps TRBD1 or TRBD2 (5 bases each). The V and J ends lost 7 bases and 4 bases respectively, with 19 bases between them. Germline V gene data show CDR1 as SQVTM and CDR2 as ANQGSEA. The CDR3 runs to 15 residues. CDR3 in DNA: TGCAGCGCAGGGTCTTCGGGGACCTTCACCGGGGAGCTGTTTTTT. Protein product: CSAGSSGTFTGELFF.

This chain links TRBV14 with TRBJ2-1, with D perhaps TRBD1 (5 bases). Germline CDR1 and CDR2: SGHDN and FVKESK. V was trimmed by 0 bases and J by 3 bases, leaving 12 bases between them. CDR3 size: 16 residues. CDR3 sequence (DNA): TGTGCCAGCAGCCAAGAGTCAGGGCCTATCTACAATGAGCAGTTCTTC. It yields the protein CASSQESGPIYNEQFF.

The chain carries TRBV19 and TRBJ1-1; maybe TRBD1 (6 bases). The V end lost 3 bases, the J end lost 5 bases, and 19 bases lay between the germline ends. The CDR3 runs 16 residues. Germline CDR1 is LNHDA and CDR2 is SQIVND (reference sequence). The chain's CDR3 is CASSMASTGGRTEAFF. The CDR3 DNA sequence: TGTGCCAGTAGTATGGCGTCGACAGGAGGGAGGACTGAAGCTTTCTTT.